The 5 T cell receptor beta chains below were found in one sample sequenced in a study of blood T cell repertoires in COVID-19 (dated by TCRdb to between 2020 and 2021). The library was produced with the immunoSEQ multiplex PCR assay. TCRdb retrieved this table from immuneACCESS and kept in-frame rearrangements only. Not all clones are present; in checked studies, unresolved V genes account for under half, and no reason is known for the remainder. The sample table lists roughly 92,000 clones, 86% of them with a count of one. Approximately 10% of the sample is taken by the ten largest. Source material: peripheral blood. These receptors came from a man aged 45-65 years with acute or convalescent COVID-19.

V and J are TRBV21-1 and TRBJ2-7; the table's D call, TRBD2, was not checked against the DNA. TRBV21-1 is a recognized pseudogene. This CDR3 comprises 17 residues. The CDR3 nucleotides are TGTGCCAGCAGCAAAACCTTCCGGGACTACCTCTCCTACGAGCAGTACTTC. This sequence encodes CASSKTFRDYLSYEQYF.

The chain links TRBV18 to TRBJ1-5; D may be TRBD1 (5 bases). The length of the CDR3 is 14 residues. V was trimmed by 6 bases and J by 4 bases, leaving 13 bases between them. Germline CDR1 is KGHSH and CDR2 is LQKENI. In DNA, the CDR3 is TGTGCCAGCTCGCGTTGGGGGGAAAATCAGCCCCAGCATTTT. This translates into CASSRWGENQPQHF. Drawing the rest from reference TRBV18 and TRBJ1-5, the complete variable domain is NAGVMQNPRHLVRRRGQEARLRCSPMKGHSHVYWYRQLPEEGLKFMVYLQKENIIDESGMPKERFSAEFPKEGPSILRIQQVVRGDSAAYFCASSRWGENQPQHFGDGTRLSIL.

This chain joins TRBV5-1 and TRBJ2-7; 13 bases fit TRBD2. This CDR3 has 15 residues. Germline V gene data show CDR1 as SGHRS and CDR2 as YFSETQ. Trimming removed 3 bases from V and 5 bases from J; junction bases left unmatched: 5. This CDR3 reads CASSSGTSGIHEQYF. CDR3 nucleotide sequence: TGCGCCAGCAGCTCAGGGACTAGCGGGATCCACGAGCAGTACTTC.

In DNA, the CDR3 is TGCGCCAGCAGCTCGGGACAGCCTGCAACTAATGAAAAACTGTTTTTT. It translates to CASSSGQPATNEKLFF. The rearrangement joins TRBV5-1 to TRBJ1-4; 7 nucleotides agree with TRBD1. After removal of 3 bases from V and 0 bases from J, the junction contained 5 bases not matched to a gene. Germline CDR1 reads SGHRS; CDR2 reads YFSETQ. The CDR3 contains 16 residues.

This chain joins TRBV19 and TRBJ2-3; 9 nucleotides line up with TRBD2. Germline V gene sequence: CDR1 LNHDA, CDR2 SQIVND (reference sequence). The CDR3 covers 15 residues. The J segment lost 0 bases and the V segment lost 10 bases, leaving 8 bases of the junction unmatched. The CDR3, as DNA: TGTGCCACCGGTAGCGGGAGCGGGAGCACAGATACGCAGTATTTT. It yields the protein CATGSGSGSTDTQYF.